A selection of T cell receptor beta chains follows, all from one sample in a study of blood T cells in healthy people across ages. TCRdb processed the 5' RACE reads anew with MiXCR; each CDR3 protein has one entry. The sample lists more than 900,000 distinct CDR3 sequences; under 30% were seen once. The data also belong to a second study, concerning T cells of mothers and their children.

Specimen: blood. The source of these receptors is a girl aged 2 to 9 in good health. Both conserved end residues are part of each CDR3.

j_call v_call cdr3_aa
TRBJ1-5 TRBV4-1 CASSQDPGEHQPQHF
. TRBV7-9 CASSFYSGGQGYEQYF
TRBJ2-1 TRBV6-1 CASSEDPGGLNEQFF
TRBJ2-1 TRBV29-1 CSAVVAEQFF
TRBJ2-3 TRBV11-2 CASSLAVNADTQYF
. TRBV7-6 CASSLLELRDEQFF
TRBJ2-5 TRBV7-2 CASRAFREETQYF
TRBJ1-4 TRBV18 CASSPPGEKLFF
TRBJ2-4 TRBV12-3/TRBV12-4 CASSLVPKIQYF
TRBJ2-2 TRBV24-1 CATSDQNTGELFF
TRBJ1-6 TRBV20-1 CSAKDLWTGGPGPRSPLHF
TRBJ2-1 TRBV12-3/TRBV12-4 CASSGRDASSYNEQFF
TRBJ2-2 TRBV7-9 CASSARQGPGELFF
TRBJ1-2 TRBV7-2 CASSLGQQFYGYTF
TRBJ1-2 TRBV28 CASSHTGIYGYTF
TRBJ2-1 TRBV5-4 CASSFVSGDEQFF
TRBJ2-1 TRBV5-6 CASSFRRTGRMDNEQFF
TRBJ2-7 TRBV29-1 CSVAIIQDRTHPYEQYF
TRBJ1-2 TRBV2 CASSAAGNYGYTF
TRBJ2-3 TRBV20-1 CSAIPTDTQYF
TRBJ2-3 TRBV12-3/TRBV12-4 CASQTSGITDTQYF
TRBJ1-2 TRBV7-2 CASSPSGQGGYGYTF
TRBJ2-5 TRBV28 CASSLLGTSGRKTQYF